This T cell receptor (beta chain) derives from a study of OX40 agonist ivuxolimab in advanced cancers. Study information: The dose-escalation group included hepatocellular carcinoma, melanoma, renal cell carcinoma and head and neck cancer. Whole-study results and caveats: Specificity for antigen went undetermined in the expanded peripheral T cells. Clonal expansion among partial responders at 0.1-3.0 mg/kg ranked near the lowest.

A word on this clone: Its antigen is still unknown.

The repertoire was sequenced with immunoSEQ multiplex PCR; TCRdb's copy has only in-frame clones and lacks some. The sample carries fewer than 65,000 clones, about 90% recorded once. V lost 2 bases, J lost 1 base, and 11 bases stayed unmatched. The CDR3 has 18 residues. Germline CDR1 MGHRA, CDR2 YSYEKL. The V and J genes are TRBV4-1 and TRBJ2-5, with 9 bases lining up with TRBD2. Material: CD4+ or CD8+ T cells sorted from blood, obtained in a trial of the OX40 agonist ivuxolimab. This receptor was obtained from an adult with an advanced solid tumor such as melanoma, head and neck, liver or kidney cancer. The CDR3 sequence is CASSQTRGSGGLQETQYF. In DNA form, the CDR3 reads TGCGCCAGCAGCCAAACGCGAGGGAGCGGGGGGCTCCAAGAGACCCAGTACTTC.